These T cell receptor beta chains were read from a single sample in a study of cytomegalovirus exposure and HLA in healthy donors. Sequencing was performed with immunoSEQ multiplex PCR; in TCRdb, only in-frame clones are kept and a portion is missing. The sample yields 150,000 to 200,000 clones, under 90% seen once. The sequenced sample was PBMCs. The receptors were gathered from a woman between 18 and 29 years old in good health and CMV-seropositive. Both conserved end residues are part of each CDR3. The order of the fields is D gene, J gene, V gene, clone size, CDR3 DNA, CDR3 protein. A D gene is named only where the DNA matches it firmly. Not every row has a clone size; where given, it reads once, few, many or a size class.

d_gene: TRBD1; j_gene: TRBJ2-7; v_gene: TRBV29-1; abundance: .; CDR3nt: TGCAGCGTTCGAGCAGGGGGCTACGAGCAGTACTTC; CDR3aa: CSVRAGGYEQYF
d_gene: .; j_gene: TRBJ1-5; v_gene: TRBV10-2; abundance: .; CDR3nt: TGCGCCAGTGAGGAGGCTGGGTCCAGGGGTCCCCAGCATTTT; CDR3aa: CASEEAGSRGPQHF
d_gene: .; j_gene: TRBJ1-2; v_gene: TRBV5-4; abundance: .; CDR3nt: TGTGCCAGCAGTAAAAGAGGTTTTCGCTATGGCTACACCTTC; CDR3aa: CASSKRGFRYGYTF
d_gene: TRBD2; j_gene: TRBJ2-1; v_gene: TRBV7-9; abundance: .; CDR3nt: TGTGCCAGCAGTTTTCCCCGACTAGCGGAAAAGGGCAATGAGCAGTTCTTC; CDR3aa: CASSFPRLAEKGNEQFF
d_gene: TRBD1; j_gene: TRBJ1-2; v_gene: TRBV7-3; abundance: .; CDR3nt: TGTGCCAGCAGCCCCTCCCGGGACAGGAACTATGGCTACACCTTC; CDR3aa: CASSPSRDRNYGYTF
d_gene: TRBD1; j_gene: TRBJ1-5; v_gene: TRBV7-8; abundance: .; CDR3nt: TGTGCCAGCAGCCGGGGACAGGGGTCCTTGAACAATCAGCCCCAGCATTTT; CDR3aa: CASSRGQGSLNNQPQHF
d_gene: .; j_gene: TRBJ2-4; v_gene: TRBV11-3; abundance: .; CDR3nt: TGTGCCAGCAGCTTAAGCTGGAGCCTAGCCAAAAACATTCAGTACTTC; CDR3aa: CASSLSWSLAKNIQYF
d_gene: .; j_gene: TRBJ2-7; v_gene: TRBV19; abundance: .; CDR3nt: TGTGCACCGGCTCCAGGAAATCCCGGACTATCCTACGAGCAGTACTTC; CDR3aa: CAPAPGNPGLSYEQYF
d_gene: TRBD2; j_gene: TRBJ2-7; v_gene: TRBV7-2; abundance: .; CDR3nt: TGTGCCAGCAGCTTGGAGGGAGCGGGATTCTACGAGCAGTACTTC; CDR3aa: CASSLEGAGFYEQYF
d_gene: TRBD2; j_gene: TRBJ2-5; v_gene: TRBV6-5; abundance: .; CDR3nt: TGTGCCAGCAGTTACAGACTAGCGGGAGGAGAGACCCAGTACTTC; CDR3aa: CASSYRLAGGETQYF
d_gene: .; j_gene: TRBJ2-7; v_gene: TRBV7-2; abundance: once; CDR3nt: TGTGCCAGCTTGGGCGTGGACGAGCAGTACTTC; CDR3aa: CASLGVDEQYF
d_gene: .; j_gene: TRBJ2-1; v_gene: TRBV6-6; abundance: .; CDR3nt: TGTGCCAGCAGCGAGACAGTAAGCTCCTACAATGAGCAGTTCTTC; CDR3aa: CASSETVSSYNEQFF
d_gene: TRBD1; j_gene: TRBJ2-7; v_gene: TRBV5-6; abundance: .; CDR3nt: TGTGCCAGCAGCCTGGGACAGGCCAACTACGAGCAGTACTTC; CDR3aa: CASSLGQANYEQYF
d_gene: .; j_gene: TRBJ2-1; v_gene: TRBV18; abundance: .; CDR3nt: TGTGCCAGCTCACGGGAGACAGGACCCTACAATGAGCAGTTCTTC; CDR3aa: CASSRETGPYNEQFF
d_gene: .; j_gene: TRBJ2-1; v_gene: TRBV10-3; abundance: .; CDR3nt: TGTGCCATCAGTGAGTCCTCTAGCGCCTACAATGAGCAGTTCTTC; CDR3aa: CAISESSSAYNEQFF
d_gene: TRBD2; j_gene: TRBJ2-7; v_gene: TRBV27; abundance: .; CDR3nt: TGTGCCAGCAGTCCCCCGGGACTAGCAAAAAACTCCTACGAGCAGTACTTC; CDR3aa: CASSPPGLAKNSYEQYF
d_gene: .; j_gene: TRBJ1-1; v_gene: TRBV25-1; abundance: once; CDR3nt: TGTGCCAGCGAGGAACGCGGCACTGAAGCTTTCTTT; CDR3aa: CASEERGTEAFF
d_gene: .; j_gene: TRBJ1-5; v_gene: TRBV6-5; abundance: .; CDR3nt: TGTGCCAGCAGTTACCGATACTCCAAGAGCAATCAGCCCCAGCATTTT; CDR3aa: CASSYRYSKSNQPQHF
d_gene: TRBD1; j_gene: TRBJ2-1; v_gene: TRBV12-5; abundance: once; CDR3nt: TGTGCTAGTGGCCGGGACAGGGGGGCCAATGAGCAGTTCTTC; CDR3aa: CASGRDRGANEQFF